What follows describes a single T cell receptor beta chain. This sample stems from a study of blood T cell repertoires in COVID-19. Background on the study: Sites across the United States, Italy and Spain contributed samples from acute and convalescent COVID-19. Sources were T cells, B-cell-depleted T cells, or PBMCs; the material itself was cDNA or gDNA.

Original handling: Cell counts per sample came from amplifying reference gene primers. This table comes from immunoSEQ multiplex PCR, and its TCRdb copy is limited to in-frame clones, with some not included. That table is the source of V, J and clone size, and D and trimming were worked out from the DNA. In the table there are around 110,000 clones, roughly 83% of which are singletons. The CDR3 has 14 residues. Trimming pared 3 bases from V and 5 bases from J, leaving 13 bases between. The germline CDR1 and CDR2 sequences are SGHDN and FVKESK. The sequenced sample consisted of peripheral blood. The sequence came from a woman between 70 and 85 years old with acute or convalescent COVID-19. This rearrangement joins TRBV14 to TRBJ1-1; D is perhaps TRBD1 (5 bases). The CDR3 region is CASSQTRASTEAFF. CDR3 DNA sequence: TGTGCCAGCAGCCAGACCAGGGCGTCGACTGAAGCTTTCTTT.